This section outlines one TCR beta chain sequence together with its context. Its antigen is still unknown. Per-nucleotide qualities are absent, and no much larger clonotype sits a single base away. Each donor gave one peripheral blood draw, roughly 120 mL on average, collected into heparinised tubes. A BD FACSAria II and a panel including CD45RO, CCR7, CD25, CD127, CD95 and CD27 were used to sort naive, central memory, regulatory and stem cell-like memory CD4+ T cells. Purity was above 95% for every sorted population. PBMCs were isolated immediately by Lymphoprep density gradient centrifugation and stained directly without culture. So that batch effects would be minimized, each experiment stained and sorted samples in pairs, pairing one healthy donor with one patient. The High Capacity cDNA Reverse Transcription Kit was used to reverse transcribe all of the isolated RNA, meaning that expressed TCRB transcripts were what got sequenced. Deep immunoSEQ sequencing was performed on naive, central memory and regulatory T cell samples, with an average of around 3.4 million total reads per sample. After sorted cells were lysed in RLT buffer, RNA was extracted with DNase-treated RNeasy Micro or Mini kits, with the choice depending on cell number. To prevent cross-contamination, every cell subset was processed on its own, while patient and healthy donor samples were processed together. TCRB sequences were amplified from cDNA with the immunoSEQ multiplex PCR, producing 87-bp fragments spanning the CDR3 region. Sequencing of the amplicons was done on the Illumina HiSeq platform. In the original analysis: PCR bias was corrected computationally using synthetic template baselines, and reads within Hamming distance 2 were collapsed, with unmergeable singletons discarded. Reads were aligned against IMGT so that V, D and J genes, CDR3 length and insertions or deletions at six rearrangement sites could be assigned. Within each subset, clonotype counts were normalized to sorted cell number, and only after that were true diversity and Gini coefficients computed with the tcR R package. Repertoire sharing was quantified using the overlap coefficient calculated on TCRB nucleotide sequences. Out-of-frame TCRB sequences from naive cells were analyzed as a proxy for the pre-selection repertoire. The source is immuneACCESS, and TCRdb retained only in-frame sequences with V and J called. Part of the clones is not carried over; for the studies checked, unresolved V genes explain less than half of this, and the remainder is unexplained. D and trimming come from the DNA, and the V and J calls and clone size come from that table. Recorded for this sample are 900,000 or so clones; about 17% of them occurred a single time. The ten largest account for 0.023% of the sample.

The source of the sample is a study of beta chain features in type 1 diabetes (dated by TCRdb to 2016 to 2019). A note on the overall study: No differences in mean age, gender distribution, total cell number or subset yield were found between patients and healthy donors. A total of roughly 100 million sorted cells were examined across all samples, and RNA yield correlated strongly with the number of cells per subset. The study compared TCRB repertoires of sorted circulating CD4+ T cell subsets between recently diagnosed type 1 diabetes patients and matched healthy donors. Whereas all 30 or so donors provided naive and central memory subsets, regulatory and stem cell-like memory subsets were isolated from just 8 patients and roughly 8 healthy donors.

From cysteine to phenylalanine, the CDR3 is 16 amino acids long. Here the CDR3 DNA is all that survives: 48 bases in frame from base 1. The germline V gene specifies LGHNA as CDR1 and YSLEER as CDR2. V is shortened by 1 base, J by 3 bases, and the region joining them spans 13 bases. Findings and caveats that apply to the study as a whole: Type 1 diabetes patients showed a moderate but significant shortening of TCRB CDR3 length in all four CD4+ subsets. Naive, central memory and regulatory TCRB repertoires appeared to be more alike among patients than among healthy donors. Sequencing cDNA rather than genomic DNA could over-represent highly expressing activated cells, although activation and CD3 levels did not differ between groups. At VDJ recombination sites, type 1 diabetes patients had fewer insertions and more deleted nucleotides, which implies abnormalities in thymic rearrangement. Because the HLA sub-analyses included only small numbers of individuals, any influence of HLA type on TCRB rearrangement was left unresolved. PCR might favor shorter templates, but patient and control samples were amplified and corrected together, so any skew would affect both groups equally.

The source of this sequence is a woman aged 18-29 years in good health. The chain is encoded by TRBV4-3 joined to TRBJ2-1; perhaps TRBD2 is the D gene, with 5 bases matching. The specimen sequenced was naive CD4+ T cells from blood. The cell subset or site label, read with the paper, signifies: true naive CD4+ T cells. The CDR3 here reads CASSQGGLMGYNEQFF. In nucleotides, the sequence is TGCGCCAGCAGCCAAGGAGGGCTAATGGGCTACAATGAGCAGTTCTTC.